This TCR beta chain was recorded in a study of OX40 agonist ivuxolimab in advanced cancers. At the level of the whole study: The costimulatory receptor OX40 (CD134) was targeted by ivuxolimab, a fully human IgG2 agonistic monoclonal antibody. Intravenous ivuxolimab was administered to patients every 2 weeks at six dose levels: 0.01, 0.1, 0.3, 1.5, 3 and 10 mg/kg. Of the roughly 52 dose-escalation patients, hepatocellular carcinoma was present in approximately 20, melanoma in approximately 15, renal cell carcinoma in 9 and head and neck cancer in 9. In the dose-escalation cohort, roughly 80% of patients were male, and the mean age was approximately 60 years, with a range of roughly 20 to 85. Prior anti-PD-1, anti-PD-L1 or anti-CTLA-4 therapy was permitted, and checkpoint inhibitors had been received by about 44% of dose-escalation patients. Three dose-escalation patients achieved partial responses, one with hepatocellular carcinoma and two with cutaneous melanoma. Peripheral TCRbeta sequencing was intended to test whether TCR sequence diversity was altered and clonal T-cell expansion was caused by ivuxolimab. The paper reports the monotherapy dose-escalation portion (N of about 52 patients) of the phase I ivuxolimab trial. General study outcomes and caveats: The antigen specificity of the peripheral T cells that underwent clonal expansion was not determined. On average, CD8+ T cells showed more expanded clones than CD4+ T cells after ivuxolimab. In the 0.1-3.0 mg/kg groups, partial responders had among the lowest normalized peripheral clonal expansion, particularly in CD8+ T cells. At doses of 0.1 to 3.0 mg/kg, clonal expansion of both CD4+ and CD8+ blood T cells was observed from baseline to week 6. Low levels of normalized T-cell clonal expansion were also seen in some nonresponding patients.

With respect to this clone: Its antigen is not yet known. The sample holds no much larger clone one base away, and base qualities are not on file.

Genomic DNA was extracted from sorted cells for sequencing of the TCRbeta CDR3 region. TCRbeta CDR3 regions were sequenced using the immunoSEQ Assay. The source is immuneACCESS, and TCRdb retained only in-frame sequences with V and J called. Part of the clones is not carried over; for the studies checked, unresolved V genes explain less than half of this, and the remainder is unexplained. Within this sample are under 55,000 clones, with more than 70% of them counted one time only. Jointly, the top ten make up about 15% of the sample. The trial excluded patients who had a history of autoimmune disease or who were on systemic immunosuppression. In every dose cohort, peripheral blood was drawn for TCR sequencing at baseline, cycle 4 day 1, and cycle 7 day 1. The samples were taken from a phase I, first-in-human, multicenter, open-label dose-escalation trial of ivuxolimab. Adults with locally advanced or metastatic melanoma, renal cell carcinoma, hepatocellular carcinoma or head and neck squamous cell carcinoma were enrolled in the trial. CD4+ and CD8+ T cells were sorted separately from peripheral blood before TCR sequencing.

From the germline V gene, CDR1 is MGHRA and CDR2 is YSYEKL. The trim is 7 bases for V and 0 bases for J, with a gap of 16 bases between the germline ends. The CDR3 covers 16 residues, taking in both the cysteine and the phenylalanine. Of all the DNA, just the CDR3 is kept, 48 bases in frame from base 1. The sample here was CD4+ or CD8+ T cells sorted from blood, taken in a trial of the OX40 agonist ivuxolimab. The chain is assembled from TRBV4-1 and TRBJ2-1; the D gene is tentatively TRBD1 or TRBD2, each matching 6 bases. The source of this sequence is an adult with an advanced solid tumor such as melanoma, head and neck, liver or kidney cancer. This receptor has the CDR3 CASTLEGGGSYNEQFF. In nucleotides, the sequence is TGCGCCAGCACCCTAGAAGGGGGAGGCTCCTACAATGAGCAGTTCTTC.